The sequence of this T cell receptor (beta chain) was determined in a study of shared clonotypes between healthy human individuals. Across the whole study: There were three CD4 naive, three CD4 memory, two CD8 naive and one CD8 memory plates per donor.

Concerning this clone itself: Its antigen is not identified.

The method was immunoSEQ multiplex PCR; TCRdb's version includes in-frame clones alone and lacks a portion of them. The sample lists 1,500,000 or so clones, 96% seen once, with over 1% in the top ten. Study-level points and caveats: The sole specimen, blood, was sampled, and tissue repertoires likely differ.

There are 14 residues in the CDR3. CDR1 MNHEY and CDR2 SMNVEV come from the germline V gene (reference sequence). The V and J ends lost 5 bases and 5 bases respectively, with 15 bases between them. The source is a man aged 25 to 40 in good health. The material sequenced was naive CD4+ T cells sorted from blood. The subset is: CD45RA+ positively selected. The J gene is TRBJ1-1, the V gene TRBV27; no definite D call. Here the CDR3 DNA reads TGTGCCAGCAGTGTGTCTTGGATGGGGACTGAAGCTTTCTTT. It translates to CASSVSWMGTEAFF.